This T cell receptor (beta chain) was profiled in a study of T cells in Graves' hyperthyroidism and ophthalmopathy. Trimming shortened V by 3 bases and J by 2 bases, and 11 bases separated the two germline ends. There are 14 residues in the CDR3. CDR1 MNHEY and CDR2 SMNVEV come from the germline V gene (reference sequence). Ophthalmopathy patients had moderate-to-severe active disease, CAS ≥3, NOSPECS ≥4, and disease duration under 3 months. Based on clinical symptoms, serum thyroxine and TRAb, thyroid ultrasound and orbital computed tomography, diagnoses were reached. It was approximately 9.4 ml of fresh peripheral blood that supplied the PBMCs. This clonotype was found many times. Amplified TCR beta CDR3 regions came from RNA transcripts. Initially, a first-round RT-PCR of the TCR CDR3 employed the HTBI primer set. MiXCR, run by TCRdb on the multiplex PCR reads, gives a single entry per CDR3 protein. The sample consists of 450,000 to 650,000 distinct CDR3 sequences, over 12% of them appearing once.

This chain uses TRBV27 with TRBJ2-7; TRBD1 is a possible D gene (6 bases). This clonotype was obtained from a woman between 18 and 29 years old with Graves' ophthalmopathy. Sequenced input: blood. The DNA of the CDR3 is TGTGCCAGCAGTTTTATTGACAGGACCTACGAGCAGTACTTC. It is translated as CASSFIDRTYEQYF.